This entry features one T cell receptor beta chain sequence. Its antigen remains unknown. This record belongs to a study of CD8 T cells in ankylosing spondylitis. The length of the CDR3 is 14 residues. Trimming removed 4 bases at V and 4 bases at J, with 14 bases between. Germline lookup yields CDR1 SGHRS and CDR2 YFSETQ. Preparation of TCR beta libraries was done by quantitative 5'-RACE with molecular barcodes. Each CDR3 protein is one row after TCRdb ran MiXCR on the 5' RACE reads. The sample yields around 340,000 distinct CDR3 sequences, 14% to 15% seen once. The study, taken as a whole, reports: Clones that were linked to disease were CD8+ and were relatively rare in peripheral blood.

The chain is built from TRBV5-1 and TRBJ2-5; D is perhaps TRBD2 (5 bases). The clonotype was recovered from a male donor with ankylosing spondylitis or in good health (not recorded which). The source material was blood, either unsorted or a sorted T cell fraction (not recorded which). Written as DNA, the CDR3 is TGCGCCAGCAGCCTAAGCGGTATAGGAGAGACCCAGTACTTC. It codes for CASSLSGIGETQYF.